This section outlines one T cell receptor (beta chain) sequence together with its context. Its antigen has not been determined. The data were obtained in a study of cytomegalovirus exposure and HLA in healthy donors (dated by TCRdb to about 2017). Study-wide context: According to an earlier analysis of several hundred of the donors, 150 million to 200 million T cells yielded approximately 120 million unique TCR beta sequences and approximately 280 Gb of sequence data. The genetic ancestry cluster associated with self-reported Caucasian donors included 81% of the 350 to 500 genotyped donors. The study aimed to test whether signatures of past pathogen exposure could be identified by cataloging public T cell receptors. Rather than drawing on any new phenotypic data, the later analysis identified candidate immune exposures from TCR beta sequences and the way those sequences occurred across donors. Alongside the repertoire data, information on donor age, sex, ethnicity and CMV serostatus was compiled. Typing coverage differed by locus: A, B, C, DRB1 and DQB1 were typed in roughly 620-630 donors, DQA1 in 500 to 550, DPA1 in some 610, and DPB1 in approximately 450. Roughly 310 gigabases of sequencing data and tens of millions of unique TCR sequences were included in an early release covering about 600 HLA-typed donors. Class I and class II HLA loci were covered by the typing at four-digit resolution. To study patterns of TCR occurrence, a later analysis re-analyzed previously published TCR beta repertoires from several hundred donors and added high-resolution HLA genotyping. Among several hundred genotyped donors of the cohort, an average of roughly 230,000 unique TCR beta nucleotide sequences was sequenced per donor, of which 15% to 20% were non-productive. All discovery cohort repertoires had been generated on a single sequencing platform. The study profiled the T cell repertoires of around 700 subjects by immunosequencing and related them to cytomegalovirus serostatus. A later genetic analysis took genome-wide SNP genotypes for 398 of the 666 donors and used that subset as a discovery cohort. High-throughput TCR immunosequencing, statistical association of individual TCRs with disease status, and machine learning were combined to predict cytomegalovirus infection status. A separate validation cohort of roughly 130 different subjects was used in addition to the roughly 620-subject first cohort. About 5 DR-DQ haplotypes were handled as single units for association and clustering, since linkage in the cohort was strong. An earlier analysis of approximately 580 of the donors used high-throughput TCR beta sequencing to judge whether each TCR beta V gene segment behaved as functional or pseudogenic. Beyond this particular receptor, the publication reports: Over 15 rarely observed V segments, including chromosome 9 orphons, were excluded from the earlier analysis of some 590 of the donors because counts were too low. When HLA alleles, especially DR and DQ, strongly co-occurred, attributing TCR associations to individual alleles was difficult. Sequencing depth was assumed to be roughly uniform across donors in the presence/absence analyses, though that assumption may not hold. While some public TCRs were present in many individuals, most TCR sequences turned up only very rarely across donors. A cluster of highly shared sequence variants was judged likely to be a technical artifact of the sequencing pipeline. A further reported finding was that TCR beta sequences accurately predicted the HLA-A and HLA-B alleles for most subjects in the first cohort. According to a later analysis, parvovirus B19, influenza, CMV and Epstein-Barr virus appeared linked to several top co-occurrence clusters. Because HLA typing was unavailable for some donors at each locus, only the typed subset was used in association tests. In both the original and validation cohorts, the classifier was reported to diagnose cytomegalovirus status with high specificity and sensitivity. Some IMGT-functional V segments, including TRBV6-2 and TRBV6-3, could not be distinguished by the 87-base-pair reads and were therefore excluded. A few of the identified cytomegalovirus-associated TCR beta chains were confirmed in vitro to be specific for cytomegalovirus antigens. An association between a missense DCLRE1C variant and V-gene and J-gene trimming of TCR beta chains was found in a later genetic analysis and replicated in an independent cohort. In a later analysis, TCR association rates were found to vary across HLA loci, with the most associated TCRs seen for DRB1 alleles and the fewest for HLA-C alleles. The study gave a list of over 150 TCR beta chains associated with cytomegalovirus. It was suggested by the authors that the approach could potentially be generalized to other disease states and immunological phenotypes. In a later genetic analysis, fewer N-insertions in productive TCRs were reported among donors in an Asian-associated ancestry cluster than the approximately 670-donor mean. This cohort had only TCR beta chains sequenced, and the lack of alpha or paired-chain data limited which features could be detected. In a later analysis, 16,951 TCR beta sequences were associated with specific HLA alleles at a false discovery rate of 0.05. According to a later analysis, most CMV-associated TCR beta chains appeared to be HLA-restricted, and the HLA associations seemed to be driven largely by CMV exposure. The only immune exposure information available for the cohort was CMV serostatus. Linkage disequilibrium might explain the correlated functional status among segregating V segments, but an unknown experimental factor could not be excluded. In a later analysis, HLA-associated TCR beta chains were found to be more clonally expanded and to have lower generation probabilities than equally common non-associated chains. Broadly in line with IMGT annotations, most TCR beta V segments showed up in productive rearrangements about 87% or about 30% of the time in an earlier analysis of several hundred of the donors.

The cohort comprised some 730 healthy bone marrow donors. At the time of sampling, all cohort members were nominally healthy, though unrecorded immune exposures were likely present. The donor tested CMV seronegative and was one of the 352 seronegative cohort members. Every donor gave a peripheral blood sample, and the peripheral blood mononuclear cells from that sample were used for TCR beta sequencing. Genomic DNA extraction from the blood cell samples was performed with the Qiagen DNeasy Blood Extraction Kit. Receptor libraries were prepared by the immunoSEQ multiplex PCR assay. A mixture of 60 forward primers for TCR Vbeta segments and 13 reverse primers for TCR Jbeta segments was used in the multiplex PCR. A multiplex PCR assay on genomic DNA amplified the CDR3 region of rearranged TCR beta genes. On the Illumina HiSeq System, the amplified TCR beta libraries were sequenced as 87-base-pair reads. As for the original processing: A later analysis counted 65 million to 90 million unique TCR beta chains across the 670 or so repertoires, and some 11 million of these chains were shared by at least two donors. Raw reads were error-corrected and collapsed into unique sequences by a nearest-neighbor algorithm in which closely related sequences were merged to remove PCR and sequencing errors. V, D and J gene segments were assigned by aligning CDR3 sequences to IMGT reference sequences. For a sequence to be retained, at least a six-nucleotide match to both a V gene segment and a J gene segment was required. A rearrangement counted as productive if the CDR3 had no stop codons and remained in frame with V and J, and every other rearrangement counted as non-productive. Following IMGT convention, CDR3 was defined as the stretch from the second conserved V-encoded cysteine to the conserved J-encoded phenylalanine. The earlier analysis of about 530 of the donors excluded any sequence lacking an unambiguous match to a single V gene segment. In an earlier analysis of several hundred of the donors, a V segment was called functional when productive rearrangements were above 56.7%, and segregating when the standard deviation between donors exceeded 5%. A statistical classification framework was developed to diagnose cytomegalovirus status using the catalog of TCR beta chain sequences. In a later analysis, TCR nucleotide sequences were compared against IMGT/GENE-DB human TR gene sequences so that V and J genes could be assigned. A later analysis assigned CDR3 sequences and most-parsimonious VDJ recombination scenarios with the TCRdist pipeline. A later analysis defined each TCR beta chain by its CDR3 amino acid sequence plus V-gene family, and excluded reads lacking a unique V-gene family. As a way to deal with suspected cross-contamination and a sequencing artifact, a later analysis dropped approximately 570 nucleotide sequences that were highly shared and had low generation probability. In a later analysis, a clonal expansion index was calculated for each public chain from normalized within-repertoire ranks of inferred template counts. In a later analysis, generation probabilities were computed with a VDJ recombination model fitted to out-of-frame rearrangements, and the resulting probabilities were checked against IGoR. A later analysis scored TCR-TCR, TCR-HLA and TCR-CMV co-occurrence with hypergeometric tests, applying a repertoire-size bias correction to TCR pairs. False discovery rates were estimated in a later analysis by permuting HLA or CMV assignments 20 times. In a later analysis, co-occurring TCRs were grouped with DBSCAN, and TCRdist sequence similarity was added when clustering was performed within HLA-allele-positive subsets. For co-occurrence clustering, repertoires with fewer than 30,000 or more than 120,000 public chains were excluded, along with 5 or 6 repertoires with anomalous nucleotide sharing. The source is immuneACCESS, and TCRdb retained only in-frame sequences with V and J called. Part of the clones is not carried over; for the studies checked, unresolved V genes explain less than half of this, and the remainder is unexplained. V and J calls and clone size are given by that table; D and trimming were obtained from the DNA. The table for this sample lists 150,000 to 200,000 clones. Of the sample, roughly 2% is held by the ten largest clones.

For this chain, trimming is 5 bases at the V end and 5 bases at the J end, and the number of junction bases without a gene match is 6. The germline V gene (reference sequence) yields SEHNR for CDR1 and FQNEAQ for CDR2. The CDR3 contains 14 residues, cysteine and phenylalanine counted. Only CDR3 DNA is held: 42 bases, read in frame from base 1. The rearrangement joined TRBV7-9 to TRBJ1-2; TRBD1 aligns with 9 central bases. The clonotype was recovered from a man younger than 45 in good health and CMV-seronegative. The sequenced sample consisted of PBMCs. This receptor has the CDR3 CASSPGTGIYGYTF. The bases read TGTGCCAGCAGCCCTGGGACAGGGATTTATGGCTACACCTTC.